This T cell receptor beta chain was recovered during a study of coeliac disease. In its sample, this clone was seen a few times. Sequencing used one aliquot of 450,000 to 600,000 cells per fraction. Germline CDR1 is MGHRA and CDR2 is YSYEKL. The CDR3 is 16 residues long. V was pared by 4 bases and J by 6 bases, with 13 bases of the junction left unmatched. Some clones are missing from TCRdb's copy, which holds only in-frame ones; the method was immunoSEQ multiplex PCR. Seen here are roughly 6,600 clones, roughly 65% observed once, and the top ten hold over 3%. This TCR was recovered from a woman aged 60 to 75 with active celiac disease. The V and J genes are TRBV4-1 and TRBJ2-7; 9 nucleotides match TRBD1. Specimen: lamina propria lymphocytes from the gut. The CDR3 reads CASSLQDRGPSGEQYF. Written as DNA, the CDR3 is TGCGCCAGCAGCCTCCAGGACAGGGGCCCTTCTGGCGAGCAGTACTTC.